Described below is a single T cell receptor beta chain sequence and its context. At one of its ends the junction is not consistent with the germline gene, which may arise from a read error. This sample was included in a study of CD4 and CD8 cells across lung adenocarcinoma regions. TCRdb itself ran the PCR reads through MiXCR, one entry per CDR3 protein. The sample records under 10,000 distinct CDR3 sequences, about 56% being singletons. This CDR3 has 14 residues. Germline V gene sequence: CDR1 ENHRY, CDR2 SYGVKD. Donors had localized lung adenocarcinoma, a non-small cell lung cancer. V and J are TRBV10-3 and TRBJ2-3; D might be TRBD1 (6 bases). The receptor was isolated from a female donor with lung adenocarcinoma. The CD4 and CD8 labels of this study may be unreliable. Sequenced sample: CD4+ T cells from the center of a lung tumor. The DNA for the CDR3 is TGTGCCACCCGGCTAGTGGGGGACACAGATACGCAGTATTTC. This encodes CATRLVGDTDTQYF.